The 20 T cell receptor beta chains listed next were all sequenced from one sample in a study of cytomegalovirus exposure and HLA in healthy donors. This PCR relied on a set of 60 Vbeta primers and 13 Jbeta primers. TCRdb keeps only in-frame clones here, not all; method: immunoSEQ multiplex PCR. The table shows approximately 140,000 clones, with roughly 72% occurring only once. Input material: PBMCs. These receptors all come from a woman between 45 and 60 years old in good health and CMV-seronegative.

The genes are TRBV7-9 and TRBJ2-7, with 8 positions matching TRBD2. J lost 2 bases, V lost 4 bases, and 4 bases had no gene match. The CDR3 runs 14 residues. Germline V gene sequence: CDR1 SEHNR, CDR2 FQNEAQ (reference sequence). The CDR3 DNA reads TGTGCCAGCAGCTCCCGGGGGGGGGCCTACGAGCAGTACTTC. Residues: CASSSRGGAYEQYF.

This chain links TRBV27 with TRBJ2-1, with TRBD2 matching over 10 bases. The trim removed 6 bases at V and 6 bases at J, leaving 8 bases unmatched. This CDR3 comprises 15 residues. Germline V gene sequence: CDR1 MNHEY, CDR2 SMNVEV (reference sequence). CDR3 residues: CASRRLSGRVNEQFF. As DNA, the CDR3 is TGTGCCAGCAGACGACTAAGCGGGAGGGTCAATGAGCAGTTCTTC.

The rearrangement uses TRBV29-1 and TRBJ2-3, with TRBD1 as a possible D gene (6 bases). Germline values: CDR1 SQVTM, CDR2 ANQGSEA. Trimming took 3 bases from V and 4 from J, leaving 17 bases between them. The CDR3 covers 15 residues. The CDR3 DNA follows: TGCAGCGTTGAGGGCCAAAGGGACAAACCAGATACGCAGTATTTT. Translating gives CSVEGQRDKPDTQYF.

V is TRBV6-4 and J is TRBJ1-2; 9 nucleotides match TRBD1. CDR3 length equals 13 residues. The junction had 6 bases not matched to a gene; V was cut back by 6 bases and J by 7 bases. Germline CDR1 is MRHNA and CDR2 is SNTAGT. CDR3 loop: CASSPDRGFGYTF. CDR3 DNA sequence: TGTGCCAGCAGCCCGGACAGGGGCTTTGGCTACACCTTC.

Regarding this clone: At one boundary the junction diverges from the germline segment, which might be a read error. This chain links TRBV6-1 with TRBJ1-1, with D perhaps TRBD1 (6 bases). The CDR3 length is 14 residues. Germline CDR1 and CDR2: MNHNS and SASEGT. In DNA, the CDR3 is TGTGCCAGCAGTGAAAATCAGGGGAACCCTGAAGCTTTCTTT. It is translated as CASSENQGNPEAFF.

The rearrangement uses TRBV30 and TRBJ1-2; TRBD1 matches at 7 bases. Germline CDR1 GTSNPN, CDR2 SVGIG (reference sequence). The CDR3 is made up of 16 amino acids. The J segment lost 6 bases and the V segment lost 0 bases, leaving 13 bases of the junction unmatched. The CDR3 loop reads CAWSVRPRQGLHGYTF. CDR3 sequence (DNA): TGTGCCTGGAGTGTACGACCACGACAGGGTCTGCATGGCTACACCTTC.

Comments on this clone: Distinct nucleotide sequences in the sample also encode this CDR3. The chain couples TRBV4-3 to TRBJ2-1; unclear D gene. The CDR3 loop spans 14 amino acids. The germline V gene has CDR1 LGHNA and CDR2 YSLEER. V lost 0 bases and J 5 bases, leaving 8 bases between the germline ends. The CDR3 spells CASSQDIGDNEQFF. The DNA for the CDR3 is TGCGCCAGCAGCCAAGATATCGGAGACAATGAGCAGTTCTTC.

The chain is built from TRBV5-4 and TRBJ2-2, with D unresolved. From germline, CDR1 is SGHNT and CDR2 YYREEE (reference sequence). CDR3 length: 15 amino acids. The V end lost 0 bases, the J end lost 6 bases, and 12 bases lay between the germline ends. CDR3 in DNA: TGTGCCAGCAGCTTGGAGTGGTCAGGCCCCGGGGAGCTGTTTTTT. Translating it yields CASSLEWSGPGELFF.

The chain employs TRBV7-2 and TRBJ2-6; 9 bases align to TRBD1. The germline gives CDR1 SGHTA, CDR2 FQGNSA. With 3 bases clipped from V and 0 bases from J, the junction kept 3 bases outside the gene matches. The CDR3 runs to 17 residues. The CDR3 DNA reads as TGTGCCAGCAGCTTCCGGGACAGGGTCTCTGGGGCCAACGTCCTGACTTTC. This sequence encodes CASSFRDRVSGANVLTF.

The chain links TRBV7-2 to TRBJ2-2; no reliable D call. Germline V gene sequence: CDR1 SGHTA, CDR2 FQGNSA. V was cut by 1 base and J by 3 bases, with 6 bases left in between. CDR3 length: 14 amino acids. The CDR3 is CASSLELYTGELFF. CDR3 DNA: TGTGCCAGCAGCTTAGAGCTTTACACCGGGGAGCTGTTTTTT.

With regard to this clone: The junction departs from the called germline gene at one end, perhaps through a read error. The identical CDR3 is also encoded by other nucleotide sequences in the sample. This chain links TRBV25-1 with TRBJ1-1, with 10 bases lining up with TRBD1. This CDR3 has 13 amino acids. CDR1 MGHDK and CDR2 SYGVNS come from the germline V gene. As DNA, the CDR3 is TGTGCCAGCACGGGACAGGGGAACACTGAGGCTTTCTTT. As protein: CASTGQGNTEAFF.

The rearrangement uses TRBV30 and TRBJ2-7; 7 positions agree with TRBD1. This CDR3 has 14 residues. The germline gives CDR1 GTSNPN, CDR2 SVGIG (reference sequence). V lost 4 bases, J lost 0 bases, and 6 bases stayed unmatched. The CDR3, as DNA: TGTGCCTGGAAGGGACAGAGCAGCTCCTACGAGCAGTACGTC. Translation gives CAWKGQSSSYEQYV.

The rearrangement joins TRBV5-6 to TRBJ2-2; 7 positions match TRBD1. V trimming: 1 base; J trimming: 4 bases; junction bases outside the gene matches: 10. The germline gives CDR1 SGHDT, CDR2 YYEEEE. This CDR3 is 17 amino acids long. The DNA for the CDR3 is TGTGCCAGCAGCTTGATGAGTAGTACAGGGGTCACCGGGGAGCTGTTTTTT. Its translation is CASSLMSSTGVTGELFF.

A few counts support this clone. The rearrangement links TRBV6-5 to TRBJ2-7; 7 bases line up with TRBD2. Germline V gives CDR1 MNHEY, CDR2 SVGAGI. CDR3 length: 14 residues. The CDR3 sequence: CASSEGEGSSEQYV. DNA for the CDR3: TGTGCCAGCAGTGAAGGGGAGGGTTCCTCCGAGCAGTACGTC.

The chain has TRBV5-1 and TRBJ2-7; 10 bases fit TRBD1. In germline, CDR1 is SGHRS, CDR2 YFSETQ. Trimming removed 4 bases from V and 0 bases from J; junction bases left unmatched: 4. The CDR3 runs to 15 residues. The chain's CDR3 is CASSGQGGVSYEQYF. The CDR3 DNA follows: TGCGCCAGCAGCGGACAGGGGGGAGTCTCCTACGAGCAGTACTTC.

The chain employs TRBV6-5 and TRBJ1-1; D is ambiguous. The CDR3 is 14 amino acids. Germline V gives CDR1 MNHEY, CDR2 SVGAGI. The germline V and J ends were trimmed by 0 bases and 11 bases, with 16 bases remaining between them. As DNA, the CDR3 is TGTGCCAGCAGTTACTCATCTTTGATTTTCGAGGCTTTCTTT. Residues: CASSYSSLIFEAFF.

The rearrangement joins TRBV4-3 to TRBJ1-1; possibly TRBD1 for D (6 bases). The germline gives CDR1 LGHNA, CDR2 YSLEER. The CDR3 is made up of 13 amino acids. With 3 bases removed from V and 3 bases from J, the gap between germline ends came to 8 bases. Here the CDR3 reads CASSHKGDTEAFF. Here the CDR3 DNA reads TGCGCCAGCAGCCACAAGGGGGACACTGAAGCTTTCTTT.

The rearrangement links TRBV11-3 to TRBJ1-1; D gene ambiguous. The V end lost 7 bases, the J end lost 5 bases, and 14 bases lay between the germline ends. Looked up from germline, CDR1 is SGHNT and CDR2 is YENEEA. The CDR3 consists of 13 residues. The CDR3 loop is CASTPPGITEAFF. The CDR3, as DNA: TGTGCCAGCACCCCGCCGGGGATTACTGAAGCTTTCTTT. The entire variable domain, with the rest obtained from reference TRBV11-3 and TRBJ1-1, is as follows: EAGVVQSPRYKIIEKKQPVAFWCNPISGHNTLYWYLQNLGQGPELLIRYENEEAVDDSQLPKDRFSAERLKGVDSTLKIQPAELGDSAVYLCASTPPGITEAFFGQGTRLTVV.

The gene calls are TRBV25-1 and TRBJ2-7; 9 positions agree with TRBD2. The CDR3 has 17 residues. The trim removed 10 bases at V and 3 bases at J, leaving 19 bases unmatched. Germline V gene sequence: CDR1 MGHDK, CDR2 SYGVNS. The CDR3 sequence: CATTASGNVVAGYEQYF. In nucleotides, the CDR3 is TGTGCCACTACGGCTAGCGGGAACGTTGTGGCGGGCTACGAGCAGTACTTC.

This clone occurred a few times. V usage is TRBV30 and J usage is TRBJ1-2, with D maybe TRBD1 (6 bases). V was pared by 2 bases and J by 4 bases, with 32 bases between. CDR3 size: 20 residues. Germline lookup yields CDR1 GTSNPN and CDR2 SVGIG (reference sequence). CDR3 sequence reads: CAWSPVYDLNYGQNLYGYTF. The CDR3 DNA sequence: TGTGCCTGGAGTCCTGTCTATGACTTGAACTACGGACAGAACCTCTATGGCTACACCTTC.